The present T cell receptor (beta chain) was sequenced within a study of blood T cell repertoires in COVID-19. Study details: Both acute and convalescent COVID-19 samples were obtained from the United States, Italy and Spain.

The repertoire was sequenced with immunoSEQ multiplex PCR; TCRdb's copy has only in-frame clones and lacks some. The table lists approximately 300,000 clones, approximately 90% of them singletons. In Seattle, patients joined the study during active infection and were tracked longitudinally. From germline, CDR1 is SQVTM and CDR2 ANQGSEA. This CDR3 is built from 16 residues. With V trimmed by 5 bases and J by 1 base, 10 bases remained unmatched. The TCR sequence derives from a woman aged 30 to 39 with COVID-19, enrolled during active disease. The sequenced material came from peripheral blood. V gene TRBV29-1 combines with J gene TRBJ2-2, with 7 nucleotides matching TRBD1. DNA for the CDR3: TGCAGCGTTCCTGTACCTGGGACAGAGAACACCGGGGAGCTGTTTTTT. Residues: CSVPVPGTENTGELFF.